This entry lists 22 T cell receptor beta chains sequenced from one sample in a study of cytomegalovirus exposure and HLA in healthy donors. PCR primers comprised 60 Vbeta and 13 Jbeta primers. Data came from immunoSEQ multiplex PCR; TCRdb stores just in-frame clones and leaves some out. This table has about 70,000 clones, around 69% appearing once. Sequencing was carried out using PBMCs. All receptors derive from a human donor in good health.

The V gene is TRBV14, the J gene TRBJ2-7, with a possible D match to TRBD2 (6 bases). Germline V gene lookup returns CDR1 SGHDN and CDR2 FVKESK. This CDR3 spans 15 amino acids. Trimming took 0 bases from V and 6 from J, leaving 15 bases between them. The CDR3 nucleotides are TGTGCCAGCAGCCAAGATTCAGGGAGGCTGGCCGAGCAGTACTTC. As protein: CASSQDSGRLAEQYF.

This clone was seen a handful of times. This chain joins TRBV6-6 and TRBJ1-1; 9 positions match TRBD1. This CDR3 has 14 residues. Germline V gives CDR1 MNHNY, CDR2 SVGAGI (reference sequence). The ends lost 5 bases at V and 6 bases at J; junction bases unmatched: 7. CDR3 nucleotide sequence: TGTGCCAGCAGTCCAGGACAGGGGAGACCTGAAGCTTTCTTT. It is translated as CASSPGQGRPEAFF.

In DNA, the CDR3 is TGTGCCAGCAGCTCCGCCGCAGGGATCGCTTTCTTT. Its protein product is CASSSAAGIAFF. This sequence joins TRBV7-2 and TRBJ1-1, with D possibly matching TRBD1 (5 bases). This CDR3 is 12 amino acids long. Trimming cost V 4 bases and J 11 bases, with 14 bases left between them. Per germline, CDR1 SGHTA and CDR2 FQGNSA.

This chain links TRBV4-1 with TRBJ1-1; D possibly corresponds to TRBD1 (5 bases). The V gene lost 6 bases and the J gene lost 4 bases, with 21 bases spanning the gap. There are 16 residues in the CDR3. Per germline, CDR1 MGHRA and CDR2 YSYEKL. DNA for the CDR3: TGCGCCAGCAGTCTTGGAGGGTCAGGGTTCGGCACTGAAGCTTTCTTT. This encodes CASSLGGSGFGTEAFF.

The V gene is TRBV19, the J gene TRBJ2-3; 7 bases line up with TRBD1. Germline values: CDR1 LNHDA, CDR2 SQIVND (reference sequence). The CDR3 runs to 14 residues. Losses at the gene ends were 5 bases for V and 2 bases for J; bases not matched to a gene: 4. Here the CDR3 DNA reads TGTGCCAGTAGTCCCGGGACAGTCACAGATACGCAGTATTTT. It encodes CASSPGTVTDTQYF.

V is TRBV4-2 and J is TRBJ2-5; D is undetermined. Trimming took 1 base from V and 1 from J, leaving 13 bases between them. This CDR3 region has 16 residues. CDR1 and CDR2 from the germline V gene are LGHNA and YNFKEQ. In nucleotides, the CDR3 is TGTGCCAGCAGCCAAGGGTGGGCAGGATCCCAAGAGACCCAGTACTTC. Protein product: CASSQGWAGSQETQYF.

The rearrangement joins TRBV9 to TRBJ1-6; 7 nucleotides align to TRBD1. Germline lookup yields CDR1 SGDLS and CDR2 YYNGEE. The CDR3 spans 15 residues. Trimming at V came to 4 bases and at J to 7 bases, leaving 8 bases not matched to a gene. The CDR3 sequence is CASSPATGNNSPLHF. Here the CDR3 DNA reads TGTGCCAGCAGCCCGGCGACAGGGAACAATTCACCCCTCCACTTT.

This chain uses TRBV7-3 with TRBJ2-1; D is possibly TRBD2 (6 bases). Germline V lookup: CDR1 SGHTA, CDR2 FQGTGA. This CDR3 has 14 residues. Trimming stripped 2 bases from V and 8 bases from J, with 13 bases between. CDR3 DNA: TGTGCCAGCAGCTTACTCGGGAGAGAGGATGAGCAGTTCTTC. It yields the protein CASSLLGREDEQFF.

The chain couples TRBV30 to TRBJ2-5; the match to TRBD2 covers 10 bases. CDR1 is GTSNPN, CDR2 SVGIG, per germline (reference sequence). The V gene end was trimmed by 5 bases and the J gene end by 7 bases; junction bases not matched to a gene: 13. This CDR3 comprises 15 residues. The CDR3 nucleotides read TGTGCCTGGTCTCTTTCTCTAGCGGGGGCGGCGACCCAGTACTTC. Its protein product is CAWSLSLAGAATQYF.

The chain employs TRBV5-1 and TRBJ1-4, with TRBD1 identical over 8 bases. This CDR3 contains 15 residues. Looked up from germline, CDR1 is SGHRS and CDR2 is YFSETQ. Trimming at V came to 3 bases and at J to 7 bases, leaving 8 bases not matched to a gene. The CDR3 bases are TGCGCCAGCAGCTCTACCGACAGGGGAAGTGAAAAACTGTTTTTT. Amino acid sequence: CASSSTDRGSEKLFF.

The chain employs TRBV7-8 and TRBJ2-5, with 11 bases matching TRBD2. V lost 5 bases and J lost 2; bases outside the gene matches: 13. This CDR3 comprises 18 residues. Per the germline V gene, CDR1 is SGHVS and CDR2 is FQNEAQ. As DNA, the CDR3 is TGTGCCAGCAGCCTACTAGGGACTAGCGGAGGTAATCAAGAGACCCAGTACTTC. Amino acid sequence: CASSLLGTSGGNQETQYF. The whole variable domain, filled in from reference TRBV7-8 and TRBJ2-5, reads GAGVSQSPRYKVAKRGQDVALRCDPISGHVSLFWYQQALGQGPEFLTYFQNEAQLDKSGLPSDRFFAERPEGSVSTLKIQRTQQEDSAVYLCASSLLGTSGGNQETQYFGPGTRLLVL.

This clone was counted only a few times. The J gene is TRBJ1-1, the V gene TRBV5-1, with 12 bases identical to TRBD1. In germline, CDR1 is SGHRS, CDR2 YFSETQ. This CDR3 comprises 17 residues. After removal of 4 bases from V and 6 bases from J, the junction contained 13 bases not matched to a gene. CDR3 DNA sequence: TGCGCCAGCAGCCCGGGACAGGGGGCGCGATCGATCGCTGAAGCTTTCTTT. It specifies CASSPGQGARSIAEAFF.

Within the sample, this clone is medium-sized. The chain has TRBV6-5 and TRBJ1-2; 12 nucleotides agree with TRBD1. The CDR3 length is 14 residues. Germline lookup yields CDR1 MNHEY and CDR2 SVGAGI. V shed 6 bases, J shed 7 bases, and the junction held 6 bases outside the gene matches. The chain's CDR3 is CASRGTGGPRGYTF. CDR3 nucleotides: TGTGCCAGCAGGGGGACAGGGGGCCCTCGTGGCTACACCTTC.

The chain carries TRBV4-2 and TRBJ2-3; D may be TRBD1 (6 bases). V lost 0 bases, J lost 0 bases, and 10 bases lay in between. CDR1 and CDR2 (germline): LGHNA, YNFKEQ. CDR3 length: 16 amino acids. DNA for the CDR3: TGTGCCAGCAGCCAAGATACGGACAGAAGCACAGATACGCAGTATTTT. This translates into CASSQDTDRSTDTQYF.

The rearrangement uses TRBV10-1 and TRBJ2-7; TRBD2 might be the D (6 bases). Trimming left V 7 bases short and J 4 bases short, with 11 bases between. CDR1 is WNHNN, CDR2 SYGVQD, per germline (reference sequence). This CDR3 has 12 residues. The CDR3 here is CASKGLRYEQYF. DNA for the CDR3: TGCGCCAGCAAGGGACTCCGTTACGAGCAGTACTTC.

This clone was recorded a few times. The chain couples TRBV4-2 to TRBJ1-1; a possible D gene is TRBD1 (6 bases). V was clipped by 0 bases and J by 5 bases, with 13 bases between them. CDR1 LGHNA and CDR2 YNFKEQ come from the germline V gene. This CDR3 has 15 amino acids. CDR3 residues: CASSQDNRALTEAFF. The CDR3 DNA sequence: TGTGCCAGCAGCCAAGATAACAGGGCTTTAACTGAAGCTTTCTTT.

The chain combines TRBV5-1 with TRBJ2-7, with 10 nucleotides matching TRBD2. After removal of 2 bases from V and 7 bases from J, the junction contained 9 bases not matched to a gene. CDR1 is SGHRS and CDR2 is YFSETQ in the germline V gene. The CDR3 totals 15 residues. The CDR3 here is CASSLDKREGGEQYF. The DNA for the CDR3 is TGCGCCAGCAGCTTAGACAAGCGGGAGGGTGGTGAGCAGTACTTC.

Regarding this clone: Sequence at one end of the junction differs from germline and may be a read error. The CDR3 DNA reads TGTGCCAGCAGTTACTCGACCGGGACAAATATCGACTTC. Translating gives CASSYSTGTNIDF. The chain combines TRBV6-5 with TRBJ2-5, with D possibly being TRBD1 (6 bases). Germline V CDR1 and CDR2: MNHEY, SVGAGI. The CDR3 is 13 residues long.

The chain joins TRBV6-7 to TRBJ2-6, with 8 bases aligning to TRBD1. TRBV6-7 is assigned to the ORF class and has an uncertain function. The CDR3 has 19 amino acids. Germline trimming cut 6 bases from V and 1 base from J; bases unmatched to any gene: 14. CDR3: CASRPRGQAKRSGANVLTF. The CDR3 nucleotides read TGTGCCAGCAGACCCCGGGGACAGGCAAAGAGGTCTGGGGCCAACGTCCTGACTTTC.

This clone was observed a handful of times. This rearrangement joins TRBV21-1 to TRBJ1-1; the table's TRBD1 call for D was not verified on the DNA. TRBV21-1 corresponds to a pseudogene. There are 16 residues in the CDR3. CDR3 residues: CASSKVRQGLNTEAFF. CDR3 nucleotides: TGTGCCAGCAGCAAAGTCCGACAGGGTCTGAACACTGAAGCTTTCTTT.

The chain joins TRBV30 to TRBJ2-7, with D perhaps matching TRBD1 (6 bases). Germline V gives CDR1 GTSNPN, CDR2 SVGIG (reference sequence). The CDR3 contains 12 residues. The V and J ends lost 6 bases and 3 bases respectively, with 12 bases between them. CDR3 coding DNA: TGTGCCTGTACACAGGGCCTCTACGAGCAGTACTTC. The encoded protein is CACTQGLYEQYF.

This clone was detected once. The J gene is TRBJ1-2, the V gene TRBV27, with D maybe TRBD1 (5 bases). This CDR3 has 12 residues. Trimming stripped 6 bases from V and 8 bases from J, with 13 bases between. Germline CDR1 reads MNHEY; CDR2 reads SMNVEV (reference sequence). The CDR3 region is CASRSSGEGYTF. DNA for the CDR3: TGTGCCAGCAGATCCTCGGGGGAGGGCTACACCTTC.